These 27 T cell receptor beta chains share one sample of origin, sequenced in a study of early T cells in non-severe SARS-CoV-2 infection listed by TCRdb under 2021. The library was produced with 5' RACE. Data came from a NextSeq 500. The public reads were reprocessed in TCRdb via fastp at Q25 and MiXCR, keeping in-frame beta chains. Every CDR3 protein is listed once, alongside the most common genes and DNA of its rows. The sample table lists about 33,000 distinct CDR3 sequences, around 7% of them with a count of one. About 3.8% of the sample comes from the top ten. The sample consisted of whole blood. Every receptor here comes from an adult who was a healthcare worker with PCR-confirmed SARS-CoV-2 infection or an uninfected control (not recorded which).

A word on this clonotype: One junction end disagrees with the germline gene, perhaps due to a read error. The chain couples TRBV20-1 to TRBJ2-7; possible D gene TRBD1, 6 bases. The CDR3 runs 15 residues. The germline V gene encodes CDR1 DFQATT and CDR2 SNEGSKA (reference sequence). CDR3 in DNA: TGCAGTGCTAGAGACTCGACCCCCTGGGGGCAGGGCCAGGGGTTC. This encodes CSARDSTPWGQGQGF.

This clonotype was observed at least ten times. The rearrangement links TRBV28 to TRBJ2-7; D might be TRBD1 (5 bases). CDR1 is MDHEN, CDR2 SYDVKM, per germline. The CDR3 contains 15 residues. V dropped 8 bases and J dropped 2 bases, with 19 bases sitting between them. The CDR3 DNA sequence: TGTGCCAGCCGACTCGCCCCACAGGTTGCCTACGAGCAGTACTTC. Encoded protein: CASRLAPQVAYEQYF.

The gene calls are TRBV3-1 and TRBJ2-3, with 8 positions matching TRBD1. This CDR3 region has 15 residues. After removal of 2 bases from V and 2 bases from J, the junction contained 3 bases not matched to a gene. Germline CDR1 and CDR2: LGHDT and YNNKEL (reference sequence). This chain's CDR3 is CASSQYRGDTDTQYF. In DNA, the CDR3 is TGTGCCAGCAGCCAATACAGGGGGGACACAGATACGCAGTATTTT.

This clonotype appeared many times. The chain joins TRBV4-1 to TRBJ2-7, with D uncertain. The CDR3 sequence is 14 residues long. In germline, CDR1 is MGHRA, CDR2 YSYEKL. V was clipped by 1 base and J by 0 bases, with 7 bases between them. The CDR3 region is CASSQGPSSYEQYF. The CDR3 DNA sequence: TGCGCCAGCAGCCAAGGGCCGTCCTCCTACGAGCAGTACTTC.

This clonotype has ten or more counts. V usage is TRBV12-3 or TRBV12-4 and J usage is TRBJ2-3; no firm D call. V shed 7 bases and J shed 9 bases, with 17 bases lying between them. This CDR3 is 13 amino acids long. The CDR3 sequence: CASTLGLRETQYF. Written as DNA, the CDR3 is TGTGCCAGCACCCTAGGGCTCAGAGAGACGCAGTATTTT.

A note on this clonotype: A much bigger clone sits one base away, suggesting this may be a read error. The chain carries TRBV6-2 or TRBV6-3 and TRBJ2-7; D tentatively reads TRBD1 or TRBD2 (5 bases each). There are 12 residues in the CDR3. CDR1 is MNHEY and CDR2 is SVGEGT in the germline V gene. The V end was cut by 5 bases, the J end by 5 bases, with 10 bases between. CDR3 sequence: CASSRGTHEQYF. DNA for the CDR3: TGTGCCAGCAGTCGAGGGACCCACGAGCAGTACTTC.

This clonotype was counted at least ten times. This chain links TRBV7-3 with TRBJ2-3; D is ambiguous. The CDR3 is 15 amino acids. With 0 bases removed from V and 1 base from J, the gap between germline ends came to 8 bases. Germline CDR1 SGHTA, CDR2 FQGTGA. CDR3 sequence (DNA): TGTGCCAGCAGCTTAACGGATTCGGGCACAGATACGCAGTATTTT. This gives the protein CASSLTDSGTDTQYF.

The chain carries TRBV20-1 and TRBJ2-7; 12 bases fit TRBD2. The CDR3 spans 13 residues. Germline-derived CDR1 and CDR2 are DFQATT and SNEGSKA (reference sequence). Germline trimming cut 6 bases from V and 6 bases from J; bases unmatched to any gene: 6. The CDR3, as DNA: TGCAGTGCCAAAGGACTAGCGGGATTCGAGCAGTACTTC. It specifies CSAKGLAGFEQYF.

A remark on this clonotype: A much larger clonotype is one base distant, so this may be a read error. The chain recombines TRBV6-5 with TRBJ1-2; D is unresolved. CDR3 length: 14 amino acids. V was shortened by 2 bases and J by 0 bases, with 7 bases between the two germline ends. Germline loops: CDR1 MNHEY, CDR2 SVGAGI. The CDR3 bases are TGTGCCAGCAGTTACGGGTCAGCTAACTATGGCTACACCTTC. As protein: CASSYGSANYGYTF.

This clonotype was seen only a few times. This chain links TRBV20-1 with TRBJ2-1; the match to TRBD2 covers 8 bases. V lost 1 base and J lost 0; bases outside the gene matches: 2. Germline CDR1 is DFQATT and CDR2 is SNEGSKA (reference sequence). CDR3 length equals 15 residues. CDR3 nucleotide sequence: TGCAGTGCTAGAGTTAGCGGGGCCTCCTACAATGAGCAGTTCTTC. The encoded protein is CSARVSGASYNEQFF.

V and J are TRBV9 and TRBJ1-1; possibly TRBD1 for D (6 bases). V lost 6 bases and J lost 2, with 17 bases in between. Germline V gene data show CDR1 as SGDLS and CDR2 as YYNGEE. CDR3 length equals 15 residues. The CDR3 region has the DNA TGTGCCAGCACCCGACTCAAACAGGGTAACACTGAAGCTTTCTTT. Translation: CASTRLKQGNTEAFF.

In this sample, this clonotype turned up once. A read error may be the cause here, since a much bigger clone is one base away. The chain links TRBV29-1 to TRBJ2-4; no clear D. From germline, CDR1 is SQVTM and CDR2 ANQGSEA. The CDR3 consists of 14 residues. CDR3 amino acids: CSVGSRGGKNIRYF. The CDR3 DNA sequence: TGCAGCGTTGGGAGTCGAGGTGGCAAAAACATTCGGTACTTC.

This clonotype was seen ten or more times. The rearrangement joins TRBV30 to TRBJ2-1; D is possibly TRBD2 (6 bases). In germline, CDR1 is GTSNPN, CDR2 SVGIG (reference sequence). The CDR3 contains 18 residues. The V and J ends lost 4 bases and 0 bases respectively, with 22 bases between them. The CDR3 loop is CAWTQWGETSNSYNEQFF. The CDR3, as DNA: TGTGCCTGGACCCAATGGGGCGAGACTAGTAACTCCTACAATGAGCAGTTCTTC.

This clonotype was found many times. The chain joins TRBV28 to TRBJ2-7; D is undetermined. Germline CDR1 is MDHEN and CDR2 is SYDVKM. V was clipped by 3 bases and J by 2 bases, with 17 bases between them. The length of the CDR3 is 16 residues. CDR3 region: CASSFGVRKLTYEQYF. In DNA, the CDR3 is TGTGCCAGCAGTTTTGGAGTCCGGAAATTAACCTACGAGCAGTACTTC.

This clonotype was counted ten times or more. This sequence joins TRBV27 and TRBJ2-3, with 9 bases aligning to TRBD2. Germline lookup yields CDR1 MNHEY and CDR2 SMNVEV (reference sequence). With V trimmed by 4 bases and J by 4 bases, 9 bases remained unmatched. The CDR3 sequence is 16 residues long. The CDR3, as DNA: TGTGCCAGCAGTTCGCATAGCGGGAGAGTCCCAGATACGCAGTATTTT. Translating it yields CASSSHSGRVPDTQYF.

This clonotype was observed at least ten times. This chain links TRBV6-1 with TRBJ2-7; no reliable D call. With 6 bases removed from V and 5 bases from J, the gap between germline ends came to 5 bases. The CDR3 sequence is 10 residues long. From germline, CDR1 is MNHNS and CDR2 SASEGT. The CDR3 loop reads CASRENEQYF. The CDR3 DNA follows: TGTGCCAGCAGGGAGAACGAGCAGTACTTC.

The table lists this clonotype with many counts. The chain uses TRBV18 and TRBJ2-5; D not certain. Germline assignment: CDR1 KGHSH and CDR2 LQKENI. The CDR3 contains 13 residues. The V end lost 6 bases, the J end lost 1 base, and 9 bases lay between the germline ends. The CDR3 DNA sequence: TGTGCCAGCTCCCCAGCACTCCAAGAGACCCAGTACTTC. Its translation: CASSPALQETQYF.

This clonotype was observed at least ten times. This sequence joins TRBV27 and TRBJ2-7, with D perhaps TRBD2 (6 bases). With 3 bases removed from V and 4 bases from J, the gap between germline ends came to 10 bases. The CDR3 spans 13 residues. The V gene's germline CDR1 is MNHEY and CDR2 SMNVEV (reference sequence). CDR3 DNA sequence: TGTGCCAGCAGTTTCCCGGGACTGTACGAGCAGTACTTC. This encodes CASSFPGLYEQYF.

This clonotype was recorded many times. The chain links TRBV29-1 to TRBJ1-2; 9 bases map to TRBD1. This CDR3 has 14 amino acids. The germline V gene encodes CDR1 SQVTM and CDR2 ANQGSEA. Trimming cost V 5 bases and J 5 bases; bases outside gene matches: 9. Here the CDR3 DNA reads TGCAGCGTTCAACCGGGACAGGGAATATATGGCTACACCTTC. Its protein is CSVQPGQGIYGYTF.

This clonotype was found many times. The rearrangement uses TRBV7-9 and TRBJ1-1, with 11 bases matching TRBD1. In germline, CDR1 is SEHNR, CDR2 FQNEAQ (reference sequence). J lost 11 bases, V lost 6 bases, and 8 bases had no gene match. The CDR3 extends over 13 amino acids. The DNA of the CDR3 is TGTGCCAGCAGTCAGGACAGGGGGCGCCGGGCTTTCTTT. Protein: CASSQDRGRRAFF.

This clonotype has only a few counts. The CDR3: CASSYLSYEQYF. As DNA, the CDR3 is TGTGCCAGCAGCTACCTTTCCTACGAGCAGTACTTC. J is TRBJ2-7 and V is TRBV3-1; D is unresolved. From germline, CDR1 is LGHDT and CDR2 YNNKEL (reference sequence). The V and J ends lost 5 bases and 1 base respectively, with 6 bases between them. CDR3 length equals 12 residues.

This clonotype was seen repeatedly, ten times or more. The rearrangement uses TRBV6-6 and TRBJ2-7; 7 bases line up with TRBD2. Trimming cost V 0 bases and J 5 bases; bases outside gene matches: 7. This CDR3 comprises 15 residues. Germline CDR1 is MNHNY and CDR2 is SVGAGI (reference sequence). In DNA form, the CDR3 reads TGTGCCAGCAGTTACTCGACCGGGAGGACGGACGAGCAGTACTTC. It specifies CASSYSTGRTDEQYF.

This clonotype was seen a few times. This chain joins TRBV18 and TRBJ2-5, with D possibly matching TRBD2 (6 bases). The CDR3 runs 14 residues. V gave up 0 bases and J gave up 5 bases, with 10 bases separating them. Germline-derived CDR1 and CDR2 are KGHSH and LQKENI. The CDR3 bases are TGTGCCAGCTCACCACCGGAGGGCCGGGAGACCCAGTACTTC. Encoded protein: CASSPPEGRETQYF.

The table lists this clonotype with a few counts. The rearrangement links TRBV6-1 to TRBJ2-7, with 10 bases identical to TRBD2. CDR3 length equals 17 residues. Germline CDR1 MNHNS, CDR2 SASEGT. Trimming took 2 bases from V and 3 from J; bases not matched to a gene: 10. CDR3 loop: CASSEMEGLAVVYEQYF. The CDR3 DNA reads TGTGCCAGCAGTGAAATGGAAGGACTAGCGGTCGTCTACGAGCAGTACTTC.

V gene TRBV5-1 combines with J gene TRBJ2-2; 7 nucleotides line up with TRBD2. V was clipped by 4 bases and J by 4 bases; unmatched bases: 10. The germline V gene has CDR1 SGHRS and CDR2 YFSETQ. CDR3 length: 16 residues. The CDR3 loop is CASSPHLAESTGELFF. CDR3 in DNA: TGCGCCAGCAGCCCTCACCTAGCGGAGTCCACCGGGGAGCTGTTTTTT. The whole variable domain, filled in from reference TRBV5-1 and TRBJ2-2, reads KAGVTQTPRYLIKTRGQQVTLSCSPISGHRSVSWYQQTPGQGLQFLFEYFSETQRNKGNFPGRFSGRQFSNSRSEMNVSTLELGDSALYLCASSPHLAESTGELFFGEGSRLTVL.

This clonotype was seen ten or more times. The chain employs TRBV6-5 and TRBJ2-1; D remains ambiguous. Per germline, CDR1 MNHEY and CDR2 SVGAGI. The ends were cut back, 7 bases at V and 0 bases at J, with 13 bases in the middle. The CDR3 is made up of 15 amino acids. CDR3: CASTSVLSSYNEQFF. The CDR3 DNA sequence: TGTGCCAGCACTTCGGTCTTAAGCTCCTACAATGAGCAGTTCTTC.

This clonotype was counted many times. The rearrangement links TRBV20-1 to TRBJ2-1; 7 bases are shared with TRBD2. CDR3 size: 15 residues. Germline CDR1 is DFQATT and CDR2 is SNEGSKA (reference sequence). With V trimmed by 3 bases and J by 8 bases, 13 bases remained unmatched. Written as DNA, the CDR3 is TGCAGTGCTAGCCGCCTAGCGGAGGGTGGCTATGAGCAGTTCTTC. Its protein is CSASRLAEGGYEQFF.